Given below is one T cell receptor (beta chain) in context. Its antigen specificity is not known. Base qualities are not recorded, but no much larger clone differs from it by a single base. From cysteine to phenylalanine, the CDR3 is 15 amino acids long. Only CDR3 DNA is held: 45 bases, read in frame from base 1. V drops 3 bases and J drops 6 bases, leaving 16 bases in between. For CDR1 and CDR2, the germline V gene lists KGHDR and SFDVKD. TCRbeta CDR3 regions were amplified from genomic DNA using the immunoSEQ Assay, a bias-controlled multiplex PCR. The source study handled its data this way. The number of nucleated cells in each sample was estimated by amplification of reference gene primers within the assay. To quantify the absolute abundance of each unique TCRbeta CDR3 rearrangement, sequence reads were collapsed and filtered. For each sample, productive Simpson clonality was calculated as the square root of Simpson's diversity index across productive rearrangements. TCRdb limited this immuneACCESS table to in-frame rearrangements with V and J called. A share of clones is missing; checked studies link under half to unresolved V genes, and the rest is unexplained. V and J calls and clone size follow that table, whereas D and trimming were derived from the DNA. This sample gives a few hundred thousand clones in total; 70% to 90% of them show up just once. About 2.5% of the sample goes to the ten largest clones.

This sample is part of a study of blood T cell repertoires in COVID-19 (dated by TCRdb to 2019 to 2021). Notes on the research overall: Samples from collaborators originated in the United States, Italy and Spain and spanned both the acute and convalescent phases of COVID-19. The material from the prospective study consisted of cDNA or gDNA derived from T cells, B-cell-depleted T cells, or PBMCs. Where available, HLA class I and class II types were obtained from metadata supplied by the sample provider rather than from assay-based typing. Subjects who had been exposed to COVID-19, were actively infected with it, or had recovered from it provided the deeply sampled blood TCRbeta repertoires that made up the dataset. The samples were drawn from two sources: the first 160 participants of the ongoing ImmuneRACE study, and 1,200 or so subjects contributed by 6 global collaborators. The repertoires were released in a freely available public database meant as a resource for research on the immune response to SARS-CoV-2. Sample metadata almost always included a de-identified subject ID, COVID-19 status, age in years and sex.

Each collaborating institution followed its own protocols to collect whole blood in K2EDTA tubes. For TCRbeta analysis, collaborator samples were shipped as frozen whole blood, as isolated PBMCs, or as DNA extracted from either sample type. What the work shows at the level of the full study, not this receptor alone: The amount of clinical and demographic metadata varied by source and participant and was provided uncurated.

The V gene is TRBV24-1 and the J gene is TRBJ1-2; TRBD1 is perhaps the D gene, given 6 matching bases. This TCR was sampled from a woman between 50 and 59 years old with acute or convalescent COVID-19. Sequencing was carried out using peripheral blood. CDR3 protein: CATSDVTGSGDGYTF. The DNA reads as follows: TGTGCCACCAGTGATGTGACAGGTAGTGGAGATGGCTACACCTTC.